This TCR beta chain derives from a study of cytomegalovirus exposure and HLA in healthy donors. In the case of this clone: Its antigen remains unidentified.

Whole-study results and caveats: It was taken for granted in presence/absence analyses that sequencing depth across donors was roughly uniform. Some highly shared sequence variants likely arose as a pipeline artifact.

PCR primers comprised 60 Vbeta and 13 Jbeta primers. Profiling relied on immunoSEQ multiplex PCR, and the TCRdb table lists in-frame clones only, not all of them. The table has over 60,000 clones, about 76% seen once; the top ten hold over 2.5%. Germline V gene data show CDR1 as ENHRY and CDR2 as SYGVKD. Between the trimmed V and J ends, which lost 4 bases and 4 bases, there was a span of 19 bases. This CDR3 contains 16 residues. Each donor was nominally healthy when sampled (though unrecorded immune exposures were likely). The specimen was PBMCs. The chain employs TRBV10-3 and TRBJ1-1; weak D call: TRBD1 (5 bases). The clonotype was recovered from a man aged 18 to 30 in good health and CMV-seronegative. This chain's CDR3 is CAISASSALRGTEAFF. In DNA form, the CDR3 reads TGTGCCATCAGTGCTTCAAGCGCGCTTAGGGGCACTGAAGCTTTCTTT.